Included here is one T cell receptor beta chain sequence, with context. Its matching antigen is unknown. The authors made TCR beta libraries by quantitative 5'-RACE with molecular barcodes. A single record per CDR3 protein comes from TCRdb applying MiXCR to the 5' RACE reads. There are about 130,000 distinct CDR3 sequences in the sample; 17% occur only once, and roughly 30% lies in the top ten. The sample comes from a study of CD8 T cells in ankylosing spondylitis. Study-wide findings and caveats: Reactive arthritis synovial fluid and blood were previously reported to contain some motif variants. Disease-linked clones, CD8+, were relatively rare in peripheral blood. What seemed typical of ankylosing spondylitis blood was a TCR beta motif built from 7 or 8 highly homologous variants. Reports say disease-linked clones showed up significantly more in matched ankylosing spondylitis synovial fluid.

CDR3 length: 19 amino acids. Germline V lookup: CDR1 KGHDR, CDR2 SFDVKD. Trimming shortened V by 1 base and J by 0 bases, and 18 bases separated the two germline ends. The TCR was taken from a male donor with ankylosing spondylitis. J is TRBJ2-1 and V is TRBV24-1; D gene uncertain. Specimen: blood, either unsorted or a sorted T cell fraction (not recorded which). The DNA of the CDR3 is TGTGCCACCAGTGATTTTCTAGGTAGCAGAAAGAGCTCCTACAATGAGCAGTTCTTC. It encodes CATSDFLGSRKSSYNEQFF.